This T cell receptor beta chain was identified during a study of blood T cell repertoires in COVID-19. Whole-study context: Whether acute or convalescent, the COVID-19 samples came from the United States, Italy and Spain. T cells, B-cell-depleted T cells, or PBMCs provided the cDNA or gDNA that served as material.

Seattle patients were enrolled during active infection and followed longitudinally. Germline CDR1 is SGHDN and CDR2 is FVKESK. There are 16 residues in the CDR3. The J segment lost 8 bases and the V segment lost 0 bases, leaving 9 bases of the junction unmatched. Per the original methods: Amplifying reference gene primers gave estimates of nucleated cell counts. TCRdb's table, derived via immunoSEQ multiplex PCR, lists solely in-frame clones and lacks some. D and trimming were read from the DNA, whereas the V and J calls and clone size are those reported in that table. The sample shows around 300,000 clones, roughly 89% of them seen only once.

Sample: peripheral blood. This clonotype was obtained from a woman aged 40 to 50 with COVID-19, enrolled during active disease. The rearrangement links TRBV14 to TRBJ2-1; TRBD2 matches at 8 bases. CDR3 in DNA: TGTGCCAGCAGCCAAGAAAGTCGGGGGGGGCGAGATGAGCAGTTCTTC. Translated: CASSQESRGGRDEQFF.